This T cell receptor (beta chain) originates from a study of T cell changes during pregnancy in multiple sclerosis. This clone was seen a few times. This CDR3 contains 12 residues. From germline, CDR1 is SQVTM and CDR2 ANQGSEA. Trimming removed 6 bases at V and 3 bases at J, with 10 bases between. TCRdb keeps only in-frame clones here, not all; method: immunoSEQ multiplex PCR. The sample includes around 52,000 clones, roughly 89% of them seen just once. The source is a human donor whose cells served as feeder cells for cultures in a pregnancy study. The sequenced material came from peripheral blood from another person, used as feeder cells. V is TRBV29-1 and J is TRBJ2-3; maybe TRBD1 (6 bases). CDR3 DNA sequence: TGCAGCGTAAGGGGGTATACAGATACGCAGTATTTT. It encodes CSVRGYTDTQYF.